A selection of T cell receptor beta chains follows, all from one sample in a study of blood T cell repertoires in COVID-19. Only in-frame clones appear in the TCRdb table, and some are missing; sequencing was by immunoSEQ multiplex PCR. The sample yields tens of thousands of clones, around 90% seen once. Input material: peripheral blood. All receptors derive from a man in his fifties or sixties with COVID-19, enrolled during active disease. CDR3s include the opening cysteine and the closing phenylalanine or tryptophan. The D gene is left open where the match is weak. Only part of the rows carry a size: once, few, many, or a class if the clone is expanded.

cdr3_nt cdr3_aa clone_size d_call v_call cdr3_length j_call
TGTGCCAGCACCGATTCAAGGGGGCTCGGAAACACCATATATTTT CASTDSRGLGNTIYF NA TRBD1 TRBV28 15 TRBJ1-3
TGTGCCAGCAGCCAAGCGCTAGCGGGAGGGTACGAGCAGTACTTC CASSQALAGGYEQYF few TRBD2 TRBV4-2 15 TRBJ2-7
TGTGCCAGCAGTTTGTTAGTGGAGACTGAAGCTTTCTTT CASSLLVETEAFF NA NA TRBV27 13 TRBJ1-1
TGCAGTGCTAGTGGGCGGGGCCAAGAGACCCAGTACTTC CSASGRGQETQYF NA NA TRBV20-1 13 TRBJ2-5
TGCGCCAGCAGCTTGGTCCCGGGACTAGCTATATACAATGAGCAGTTCTTC CASSLVPGLAIYNEQFF NA TRBD2 TRBV5-1 17 TRBJ2-1
TGCGCCAGCAGCCAAGATTTAGGCACAGATACGCAGTATTTT CASSQDLGTDTQYF NA NA TRBV4-3 14 TRBJ2-3
TGTGCCAGCAGCTTCTACGACAGGGAAGGGACTGAAGCTTTCTTT CASSFYDREGTEAFF NA TRBD1 TRBV13 15 TRBJ1-1
TGTGCCAGCGTAAGCAGGGGATTTACTGAAGCTTTCTTT CASVSRGFTEAFF NA NA TRBV5-8 13 TRBJ1-1
TGTGCCAGCAGTCGTCGGGATGGGTTATGGAACACTGAAGCTTTCTTT CASSRRDGLWNTEAFF NA NA TRBV7-9 16 TRBJ1-1
TGTGCCAGCAGCTTAAATAGCAATGAGCAGTTCTTC CASSLNSNEQFF NA NA TRBV7-3 12 TRBJ2-1
TGTGCCAGCAGTTACGGCGACAGCCTTCATAATTCACCCCTCCACTTT CASSYGDSLHNSPLHF NA NA TRBV6-6 16 TRBJ1-6
TGTGCCAGCAGTTTAGTGGGGCCGACGACCTACGAGCAGTACTTC CASSLVGPTTYEQYF once NA TRBV6-5 15 TRBJ2-7
TGTGCCAGCTCACCGCGCAGCGGGAGCTCCTACGAGCAGTACTTC CASSPRSGSSYEQYF NA TRBD2 TRBV18 15 TRBJ2-7
TGTGCCAGTAGGCGATTCGGCGGGAGTCAGGGCGGGGAGCTGTTTTTT CASRRFGGSQGGELFF NA TRBD2 TRBV19 16 TRBJ2-2
TGTGCCAGCAGCACAAGACAGGCACAAGAGACCCAGTACTTC CASSTRQAQETQYF NA NA TRBV6-2/TRBV6-3 14 TRBJ2-5
TGTGCCAGCAGTTACTTCAATGGGGGAGGAGGATACGAGCAGTACTTC CASSYFNGGGGYEQYF once NA TRBV6-2/TRBV6-3 16 TRBJ2-7
TGTGCCAGCAGCTCACAGACTAGCGGGAGGGTGAGCTCCTACGAGCAGTACTTC CASSSQTSGRVSSYEQYF NA TRBD2 TRBV11-2 18 TRBJ2-7
TGTGCCAGCAGCTTAACTGGACAGGGTTATGACAATGAGCAGTTCTTC CASSLTGQGYDNEQFF NA TRBD1 TRBV7-9 16 TRBJ2-1
TGTGCCAGCACCACCTATCGGGGCACTGAAGCTTTCTTT CASTTYRGTEAFF NA NA TRBV6-6 13 TRBJ1-1
TGTGCCAGTAGTATCCAGGGGGCCCCCGAGCAGTACTTC CASSIQGAPEQYF NA TRBD1 TRBV19 13 TRBJ2-7
TGTGCCAGCAGCTTCTGGACAGGGGCGAGCACCGGGGAGCTGTTTTTT CASSFWTGASTGELFF once TRBD1 TRBV7-9 16 TRBJ2-2
TGTGCCAGCTCTCCCGGGACAGGACTCTACGAGCAGTACTTC CASSPGTGLYEQYF NA TRBD1 TRBV18 14 TRBJ2-7
TGTGCCAGCAGCGTGGGGTCAGGGGAAAAACTGTTTTTT CASSVGSGEKLFF NA NA TRBV9 13 TRBJ1-4
TGTGCCAGCAGGCAAAGCTGGTTAGCGGGAGGGGGGTACGAGCAGTACTTC CASRQSWLAGGGYEQYF NA TRBD2 TRBV7-8 17 TRBJ2-7
TGTGCCAGCGGCCAGGGTCAAGAGACCCAGTACTTC CASGQGQETQYF NA NA TRBV2 12 TRBJ2-5
TGCGCCAGCAGCCAAGAGACTAGCGGGGTGGATACGCAGTATTTT CASSQETSGVDTQYF NA TRBD2 TRBV4-3 15 TRBJ2-3
TGCAGCGCGGGGGACTCCGGCACCATATATTTT CSAGDSGTIYF NA NA TRBV29-1 11 TRBJ1-3
TGTGCCAGCAGCTGGACTAGCGGGCTTACCACAGATACGCAGTATTTT CASSWTSGLTTDTQYF NA TRBD2 TRBV7-2 16 TRBJ2-3
TGTGCCAGCAGCGTTACTAGCGGGAGTGCCTACGAGCAGTACTTC CASSVTSGSAYEQYF NA TRBD2 TRBV7-2 15 TRBJ2-7
TGCAGCACTACCCGGGAGGGCGAGACCCAGTACTTC CSTTREGETQYF NA TRBD2 TRBV29-1 12 TRBJ2-5
TGTGCCAGCAGTCGTACTTCGAACACTGAAGCTTTCTTT CASSRTSNTEAFF NA NA TRBV28 13 TRBJ1-1
TGCAGTGCTACACAGGGACCCACGCAGTATTTT CSATQGPTQYF NA NA TRBV20-1 11 TRBJ2-3
TGTGCCAGCAGCACGGACAGCAAACGTGAGCAGTTCTTC CASSTDSKREQFF NA NA TRBV2 13 TRBJ2-1
TGTGCCAGCGGTCGGAGACAGGCCAGGGACACTGAAGCTTTCTTT CASGRRQARDTEAFF NA NA TRBV2 15 TRBJ1-1
TGTGCCAGTCTTTCCTCAGTGAACACTGAAGCTTTCTTT CASLSSVNTEAFF few NA TRBV28 13 TRBJ1-1
TGTGCCATCAGTCCCAGGGAGGGGGCTGAAGCTTTCTTT CAISPREGAEAFF NA NA TRBV10-3 13 TRBJ1-1
TGTGCCAGCAGCTTCGGACAGAGGGAGGAAAAACTGTTTTTT CASSFGQREEKLFF NA NA TRBV7-8 14 TRBJ1-4
TGCGCCAGCAGCTTGGAGGTAGCGGGGCCTCAAGAGACCCAGTACTTC CASSLEVAGPQETQYF NA TRBD2 TRBV5-1 16 TRBJ2-5
TGCGCCAGCAGCATGGTGTCAGGGTCCACCTACGAGCAGTACTTC CASSMVSGSTYEQYF NA NA TRBV5-1 15 TRBJ2-7
TGTGCCAGCAGCTCGGACCCCCAGGGCCTTGGGGGGGGCTACACCTTC CASSSDPQGLGGGYTF NA NA TRBV11-2 16 TRBJ1-2
TGTGCCAGCAGCTTGAGAGGGTTCAACGAGCAGTACTTC CASSLRGFNEQYF NA NA TRBV11-3 13 TRBJ2-7
TGTGCCAGCAGCTTAGGATTACTAGCGGTCAATACCGGGGAGCTGTTTTTT CASSLGLLAVNTGELFF NA TRBD2 TRBV7-2 17 TRBJ2-2
TGTGCCAGCAGACAGGGAGGGTATATTGGCACTGAAGCTTTCTTT CASRQGGYIGTEAFF NA NA TRBV27 15 TRBJ1-1
TGTGCCAGCAGTTGGGGGGTTAGGGAGACCCAGTACTTC CASSWGVRETQYF NA NA TRBV12-3/TRBV12-4 13 TRBJ2-5
TGTGCCAGCAGTGAAATGGGACTAGCGGAAGAGACCCAGTACTTC CASSEMGLAEETQYF NA TRBD2 TRBV6-1 15 TRBJ2-5
TGTGCCAGCAGCCAAGATCGGCAGGGGTACTATGGCTACACCTTC CASSQDRQGYYGYTF NA NA TRBV4-2 15 TRBJ1-2
TGTGCCAGCAGCCAACAGGTGAGAGCATCTGAAGCTTTCTTT CASSQQVRASEAFF NA NA TRBV14 14 TRBJ1-1
TGTGCCAGCAGCTTGCAGGGGGGGAACACTGAAGCTTTCTTT CASSLQGGNTEAFF NA TRBD1 TRBV9 14 TRBJ1-1
TGTGCCAGCAGCGGTTATGGACAGGGGGTAGAGGGCTACACCTTC CASSGYGQGVEGYTF NA TRBD1 TRBV2 15 TRBJ1-2